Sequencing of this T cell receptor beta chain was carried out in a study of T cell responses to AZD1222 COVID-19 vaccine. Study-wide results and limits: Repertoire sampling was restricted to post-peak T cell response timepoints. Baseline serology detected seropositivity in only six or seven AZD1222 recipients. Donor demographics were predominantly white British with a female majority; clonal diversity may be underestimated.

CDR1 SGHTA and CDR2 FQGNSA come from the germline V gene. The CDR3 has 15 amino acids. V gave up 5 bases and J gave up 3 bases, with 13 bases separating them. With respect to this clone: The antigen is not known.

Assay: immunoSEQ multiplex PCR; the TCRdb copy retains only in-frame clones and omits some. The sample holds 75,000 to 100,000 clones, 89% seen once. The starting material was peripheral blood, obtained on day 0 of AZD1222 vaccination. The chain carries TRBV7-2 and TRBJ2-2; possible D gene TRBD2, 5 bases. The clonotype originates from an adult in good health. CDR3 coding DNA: TGTGCCAGCAGCACTAGTTTTGGGGACACCGGGGAGCTGTTTTTT. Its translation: CASSTSFGDTGELFF.